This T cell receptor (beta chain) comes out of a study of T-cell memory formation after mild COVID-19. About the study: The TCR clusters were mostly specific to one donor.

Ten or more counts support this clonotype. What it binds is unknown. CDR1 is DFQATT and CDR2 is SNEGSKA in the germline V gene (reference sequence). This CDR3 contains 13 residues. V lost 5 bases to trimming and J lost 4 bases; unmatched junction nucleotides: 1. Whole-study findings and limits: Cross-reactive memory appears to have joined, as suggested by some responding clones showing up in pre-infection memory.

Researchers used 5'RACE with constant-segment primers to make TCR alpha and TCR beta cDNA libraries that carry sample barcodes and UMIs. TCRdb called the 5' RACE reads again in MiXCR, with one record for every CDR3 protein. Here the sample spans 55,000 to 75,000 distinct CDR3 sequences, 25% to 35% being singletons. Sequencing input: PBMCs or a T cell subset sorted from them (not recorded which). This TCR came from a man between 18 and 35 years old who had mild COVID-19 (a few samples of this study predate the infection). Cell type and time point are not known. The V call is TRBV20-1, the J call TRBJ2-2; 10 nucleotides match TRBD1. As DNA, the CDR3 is TGCAGTGCTTGGGACAGGGGCACCGGGGAGCTGTTTTTT. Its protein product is CSAWDRGTGELFF.